The clone carrying this TCR beta chain was seen at least ten times. The antigen is undetermined. The PBMCs were taken from 10 ml of fresh peripheral blood. The sample belongs to a study of T cells in Graves' hyperthyroidism and ophthalmopathy. Findings and caveats of the study: Appearing also in blood were most of the thyroid clonotypes expanded above 0.001.

Amplification of TCR beta CDR3 regions used RNA as the template. During a first-round RT-PCR of the TCR CDR3, the HTBI primer set was used. TCRdb recomputed calls from the multiplex PCR reads with MiXCR, one row per CDR3 protein. The sample records fewer than 600,000 distinct CDR3 sequences, around 14% being singletons. With V trimmed by 5 bases and J by 3 bases, 6 bases remained unmatched. Germline CDR1 reads MNHNS; CDR2 reads SASEGT. The CDR3 extends over 15 amino acids. Sequenced: blood. This TCR was sampled from a young woman with Graves' hyperthyroidism. This sequence joins TRBV6-1 and TRBJ1-4; 7 positions agree with TRBD1. The CDR3 nucleotides read TGTGCCAGCAGTAACCCAGGGGGAGCTAATGAAAAACTGTTTTTT. It is translated as CASSNPGGANEKLFF.